This T cell receptor (beta chain) emerged from a study of T cells in Graves' hyperthyroidism and ophthalmopathy. General study findings and limits: The model predicted ophthalmopathy a median around 6.5 months before onset. From stable hyperthyroidism, ophthalmopathy was set apart by a 13 V-J model.

Regarding this clonotype: The antigen is not known.

Stable disease denoted Graves' hyperthyroidism without ophthalmopathy progression within 18 months. These patients, aged 18 to 65, had recently diagnosed hyperthyroidism lasting under 2 months. This CDR3 spans 16 amino acids. With 6 bases removed from V and 0 bases from J, the gap between germline ends came to 15 bases. CDR1 and CDR2 from the germline V gene are SQVTM and ANQGSEA. TCR beta CDR3 sequences were amplified from RNA transcripts. First-round RT-PCR of the TCR CDR3 relied on the HTBI primer set. MiXCR, applied by TCRdb to the multiplex PCR reads, yields one record per CDR3 protein. This sample has hundreds of thousands of distinct CDR3 sequences; 11% to 15% occur once, and the top ten carry roughly 10%.

This sequence joins TRBV29-1 and TRBJ2-6; tentatively, D is TRBD2 (6 bases). The sequenced sample was blood. The sequence came from a young woman with Graves' hyperthyroidism. This chain's CDR3 is CSVSGDVYSGANVLTF. The DNA of the CDR3 is TGCAGCGTGTCGGGGGACGTATACTCTGGGGCCAACGTCCTGACTTTC.